These T cell receptor beta chains were read from a single sample in a study of blood T cell repertoires in COVID-19. Profiling relied on immunoSEQ multiplex PCR, and the TCRdb table lists in-frame clones only, not all of them. The repertoire includes 200,000 or so clones, roughly 80% of them detected once, and about 10% sits in the top ten. Sequencing was performed on peripheral blood. The receptors here all came from a woman aged 80 or over with COVID-19, enrolled during active disease. Each CDR3 is given with its conserved first and last residue. Each record gives: CDR3 DNA, CDR3 protein, V gene, D gene, J gene, clone size. A D gene is named only where the DNA matches it firmly. The size field is filled for only some rows; it gives once, few, many or a size class.

TGTGCCAGCAGTTCCGCGGGGGGGCGCGATGAGCAGTTCTTC,CASSSAGGRDEQFF,TRBV28,TRBD2,TRBJ2-1,once
TGCGCCAGCAGCTTGGAGACAGGTGTCAATCAGCCCCAGCATTTT,CASSLETGVNQPQHF,TRBV5-1,NA,TRBJ1-5,NA
TGTGCCAGCTCGGCCAGGTATGGCTACACCTTC,CASSARYGYTF,TRBV12-3/TRBV12-4,NA,TRBJ1-2,NA
TGTGCCAGTAGTACGAGGGATCAGCCCCAGCATTTT,CASSTRDQPQHF,TRBV19,NA,TRBJ1-5,NA
TGTGCCAGCAGTAAAGGAGGGGGCGTTCCCTTCATTCAGTACTTC,CASSKGGGVPFIQYF,TRBV9,NA,TRBJ2-4,NA
TGTGCCAGCAGCCAAGGCGGGGGAGGCGAGCAGTACTTC,CASSQGGGGEQYF,TRBV3-1/TRBV3-2,TRBD2,TRBJ2-7,NA
TGTGCCAGCAGGACCTTGGAGAGAGCTTTCTTT,CASRTLERAFF,TRBV6-5,NA,TRBJ1-1,NA
TGTGCCAGCATGAGGGACAGGGGTGAAAAACTGTTTTTT,CASMRDRGEKLFF,TRBV6-5,TRBD1,TRBJ1-4,NA
TGTGCCAGCAGTTACTCTAGCCTAGCGGGGGGCCAGCAGTTCTTC,CASSYSSLAGGQQFF,TRBV6-2/TRBV6-3,TRBD2,TRBJ2-1,NA
TGTGCCAGCAGTCCCGGGACAGGGGTCTATGGCTACACCTTC,CASSPGTGVYGYTF,TRBV28,TRBD1,TRBJ1-2,NA
TGTGCCAGCAGCTTAAGGCAGGGGGATTCACCCCTCCACTTT,CASSLRQGDSPLHF,TRBV7-8,TRBD1,TRBJ1-6,NA
TGCGCCAGCAGCTTGGAAATCGCGTCTTCCTCAGGGGGCGGAGGCTACACCTTC,CASSLEIASSSGGGGYTF,TRBV5-1,TRBD1,TRBJ1-2,NA
TGTGCCAGCAGTTCCCGAGAGGGGGTCCGGACTGAAGCTTTCTTT,CASSSREGVRTEAFF,TRBV28,NA,TRBJ1-1,NA
TGTGCCAGCTCACAGGGGGATAGCAATCAGCCCCAGCATTTT,CASSQGDSNQPQHF,TRBV18,NA,TRBJ1-5,few
TGTGCCTGGAGTGTCCATCCCGGACAGGGATGGAACCGGGAAAAACTGTTTTTT,CAWSVHPGQGWNREKLFF,TRBV30,TRBD1,TRBJ1-4,NA
TGTGCCAGCAGTGAAGCAGGGGGCGGCCTCGGCGAGCAGTACTTC,CASSEAGGGLGEQYF,TRBV6-1,TRBD1,TRBJ2-7,NA
TGTGCCAGCACCTCCCCTGGGGGGGTTAGCTCCTATAATTCACCCCTCCACTTT,CASTSPGGVSSYNSPLHF,TRBV28,NA,TRBJ1-6,NA
TGTGCCATCAGTGGGGGGACAGGGGGAAATAACGAGCAGTACTTC,CAISGGTGGNNEQYF,TRBV10-3,TRBD1,TRBJ2-7,once
TGTGCCAGCAGCTTAGCGTTACAGATCACTGAAGCTTTCTTT,CASSLALQITEAFF,TRBV7-6,NA,TRBJ1-1,NA
TGTGCCAGCAGCTCCAACGGAGGGAACACTGAAGCTTTCTTT,CASSSNGGNTEAFF,TRBV7-3,NA,TRBJ1-1,NA
TGTGCCACGGCTCCCAGGGGGCTTGAGACCCAGTACTTC,CATAPRGLETQYF,TRBV24-1,TRBD1,TRBJ2-5,NA
TGCGCCAGCAGCTTTTACGGGTTTAACACCGGGGAGCTGTTTTTT,CASSFYGFNTGELFF,TRBV5-1,NA,TRBJ2-2,NA
TGTGCCAGCAGCCTTGGGACTTCCGAAGCTTTCTTT,CASSLGTSEAFF,TRBV7-6,NA,TRBJ1-1,few
TGCGCCAGCAGTTTGGGGAGACCAGATACGCAGTATTTT,CASSLGRPDTQYF,TRBV10-1,NA,TRBJ2-3,NA
TGTGCCAGCTCACCACGACAGGACACTGAAGCTTTCTTT,CASSPRQDTEAFF,TRBV18,NA,TRBJ1-1,NA
TGCGCCAGCAGCCAAGATCCCCCCGGGAGCAACGGGTTAGCTAATTCACCCCTCCACTTT,CASSQDPPGSNGLANSPLHF,TRBV4-3,NA,TRBJ1-6,NA
TGTGCCAGTAGTGCGGGACTCCCGTCCAGTGAGCAGTTCTTC,CASSAGLPSSEQFF,TRBV19,NA,TRBJ2-1,NA
TGTGCCAGTAGTATTACGACAGGATCGTACAATGAGCAGTTCTTC,CASSITTGSYNEQFF,TRBV19,NA,TRBJ2-1,NA
TGTGCCAGCAGTACCCGGGGGGGGTATAATGAAAAACTGTTTTTT,CASSTRGGYNEKLFF,TRBV28,NA,TRBJ1-4,NA
TGTGCCAGCAGTCCCGACAGGGAAGAGACCCAGTACTTC,CASSPDREETQYF,TRBV28,TRBD1,TRBJ2-5,NA
TGTGCCAGCAGTTCACAGGGATATCAGCCCCAGCATTTT,CASSSQGYQPQHF,TRBV6-1,NA,TRBJ1-5,once
TGTGCCAGCAGTTACAGGCAGGGCACTGAAGCTTTCTTT,CASSYRQGTEAFF,TRBV6-6,NA,TRBJ1-1,NA
TGCGCCAGCAGCCAAGACTCCGGGGGGGCGAACACCGGGGAGCTGTTTTTT,CASSQDSGGANTGELFF,TRBV4-3,TRBD2,TRBJ2-2,few
TGTGCCAGTAGTATAAGGACAGAGATCACAGATACGCAGTATTTT,CASSIRTEITDTQYF,TRBV19,NA,TRBJ2-3,NA
TGTGCCAGCAGTACAACCGGGACAGGGGCCGGGGAGCTGTTTTTT,CASSTTGTGAGELFF,TRBV6-5,TRBD1,TRBJ2-2,NA
TGTGCCAGCAGCTTCGAGGAGGGGGCTGGTGAAAAACTGTTTTTT,CASSFEEGAGEKLFF,TRBV7-9,TRBD1,TRBJ1-4,NA
TGTGCCAGCAGCTTAGGGACTAGCACCGGGGAGCTGTTTTTT,CASSLGTSTGELFF,TRBV7-2,TRBD2,TRBJ2-2,NA
TGTGCCAGCAGCCCCAGGGGACGCACTGAAGCTTTCTTT,CASSPRGRTEAFF,TRBV3-1/TRBV3-2,NA,TRBJ1-1,NA